These T cell receptor beta chains were read from a single sample in a study of blood T cell repertoires in COVID-19. Clones were read by immunoSEQ multiplex PCR, and TCRdb kept only the in-frame ones, dropping some. The sample lists roughly 250,000 clones; just over 90% were seen once. The source material was PBMCs or T cells enriched from blood (not recorded which). The receptor source for this set is a woman aged 40 to 49 with acute COVID-19. Both conserved end residues are part of each CDR3. D genes are given only for firm matches. Clone size is stated in some rows and not others, as once, few, many or a class when expanded.

J gene,clone size,D gene,V gene,CDR3 DNA,CDR3 protein
TRBJ1-3,.,.,TRBV5-1,TGCGCCAGCAGCTTAGATTCAGGGCCGGGAAACACCATATATTTT,CASSLDSGPGNTIYF
TRBJ2-5,.,.,TRBV28,TGTGCCAGCAGTTTACAGGGCGGTGAGACCCAGTACTTC,CASSLQGGETQYF
TRBJ2-5,.,.,TRBV12-3/TRBV12-4,TGTGCCAGCGCGTCGGGGAGAGAGACCCAGTACTTC,CASASGRETQYF
TRBJ2-3,.,TRBD1,TRBV7-8,TGTGCCAGCAGCTTGGCCGACAGGGGTCGTGCAGATACGCAGTATTTT,CASSLADRGRADTQYF
TRBJ2-1,few,.,TRBV6-5,TGTGCCAGCACGCAGGGTTTGTACAATGAGCAGTTCTTC,CASTQGLYNEQFF
TRBJ2-2,.,.,TRBV19,TGTGCCAGTAGTATCGGTTCCAGCCTAGGTAGTACCGGGGAGCTGTTTTTT,CASSIGSSLGSTGELFF
TRBJ1-1,.,.,TRBV10-3,TGTGCCATCAGTGAGTCCTCCCCAGGGAGGACTGAAGCTTTCTTT,CAISESSPGRTEAFF
TRBJ2-1,.,TRBD1,TRBV12-3/TRBV12-4,TGTGCCAGCGGACGAGGGACAGGGCAGTTCTTC,CASGRGTGQFF
TRBJ1-5,.,.,TRBV6-5,TGTGCCAGCAGGGGGGCCGGCAATCAGCCCCAGCATTTT,CASRGAGNQPQHF
TRBJ2-2,once,TRBD2,TRBV2,TGTGCTTCGAACGGTGGTAGCGGGGTAGGAGCCGGGGAGCTGTTTTTT,CASNGGSGVGAGELFF
TRBJ1-2,.,TRBD1,TRBV4-1,TGCGCCAGCAGCCAAGGACAGGGGGCCCTCAATTCCTATGGCTACACCTTC,CASSQGQGALNSYGYTF
TRBJ1-6,.,TRBD1,TRBV14,TGTGCCAGCAGCCACATGCCGGACAGGAGCTCCTATAATTCACCCCTCCACTTT,CASSHMPDRSSYNSPLHF
TRBJ1-2,.,TRBD1,TRBV3-1/TRBV3-2,TGTGCCAGCAGCCCGGCGGGGGCAGGGGGCATGGGAGGCTACACCTTC,CASSPAGAGGMGGYTF
TRBJ1-2,.,.,TRBV27,TGTGCCAGCAGCCCCCGGTTTTCCGGGACTAGGGGCTATGGCTACACCTTC,CASSPRFSGTRGYGYTF
TRBJ1-6,.,.,TRBV4-1,TGCGCCAGCAGCCAAGTGACAGATAATTCACCCCTCCACTTT,CASSQVTDNSPLHF
TRBJ2-5,once,.,TRBV7-8,TGTGCCAGCAGCGGTTCCCGGGACTGGGAGGCCCAGTACTTC,CASSGSRDWEAQYF
TRBJ1-1,.,.,TRBV6-5,TGTGCCAGTATCCGGGACTATTACACTGAAGCTTTCTTT,CASIRDYYTEAFF
TRBJ1-5,.,.,TRBV28,TGTGCCAGCAGTTTAAATATTCCCCCCGAGACGGAGTACAATCAGCCCCAGCATTTT,CASSLNIPPETEYNQPQHF
TRBJ2-7,.,.,TRBV6-2/TRBV6-3,TGTGCCAGCAGTTACTCCGGTGCGGTCTACGAGCAGTACTTC,CASSYSGAVYEQYF
TRBJ2-3,.,TRBD2,TRBV7-2,TGTGCCAGCAGCTACGGACTAGCGGCCACAGATACGCAGTATTTT,CASSYGLAATDTQYF
TRBJ1-2,.,.,TRBV6-5,TGTGCCAGCAGTTCAGGGATACAGTATGGCTACACCTTC,CASSSGIQYGYTF
TRBJ2-5,.,.,TRBV3-1/TRBV3-2,TGTGCCAGCAGCCAGGAGAGGCGTGAGACCCAGTACTTC,CASSQERRETQYF
TRBJ1-1,.,.,TRBV6-5,TGTGCCAGCAGTCGAAACGCAGGGGAAACTGAAGCTTTCTTT,CASSRNAGETEAFF
TRBJ2-1,once,TRBD2,TRBV9,TGTGCCAGCAGCGTAGTTGGGCTAGCGGTCAATGAGCAGTTCTTC,CASSVVGLAVNEQFF
TRBJ1-1,once,TRBD1,TRBV6-6,TGTGCCAGCAGCGGAGAACAGGGGTCGGTGGCTGAAGCTTTCTTT,CASSGEQGSVAEAFF
TRBJ1-1,.,.,TRBV28,TGTGCCAGCCGAACCACAGGGTCCCCTGAAGCTTTCTTT,CASRTTGSPEAFF
TRBJ1-5,.,.,TRBV4-1,TGCGCCAGCAGCCAAGTCGGGTCCACGGAGGGGATTTACCCCCAGCATTTT,CASSQVGSTEGIYPQHF
TRBJ2-6,.,.,TRBV28,TGTGCCAGCAGTTTTAGAGGGGGACACCGCTCTGGGGCCAACGTCCTGACTTTC,CASSFRGGHRSGANVLTF
TRBJ1-4,.,.,TRBV15,TGTGCCACCAGCAGAGGCCGGGGAGGTGAAAAACTGTTTTTT,CATSRGRGGEKLFF
TRBJ1-1,.,TRBD1,TRBV18,TGTGCCAGCTCACGGACAGGGGGCACTGAAGCTTTCTTT,CASSRTGGTEAFF
TRBJ1-2,.,.,TRBV6-5,TGTGCCAGCAGGGAGCGGAGGGGATGGGACTATGGCTACACCTTC,CASRERRGWDYGYTF
TRBJ1-2,.,.,TRBV4-1,TGCGCCAGCAGCCACAGGCCTTGGACAGCGTGGAACTATGGCTACACCTTC,CASSHRPWTAWNYGYTF
TRBJ2-7,.,.,TRBV15,TGTGCCACCAGCAGAGGACAGGGAGGACCCTACGAGCAGTACTTC,CATSRGQGGPYEQYF
TRBJ2-3,.,.,TRBV10-3,TGTGCCATCAGTAAACTAGGAGATACGCAGTATTTT,CAISKLGDTQYF
TRBJ2-3,.,.,TRBV9,TGTGCCAGCAGCGTAGAACTTCGCACAGATACGCAGTATTTT,CASSVELRTDTQYF
TRBJ1-3,.,TRBD1,TRBV19,TGTGCCAGTAGTTATGAGGGGGCTTCTGGAAACACCATATATTTT,CASSYEGASGNTIYF
TRBJ1-1,.,.,TRBV30,TGTGCCTGGTTTACCGGGTCGAACACTGAAGCTTTCTTT,CAWFTGSNTEAFF
TRBJ2-5,.,.,TRBV5-1,TGCGCCAGCAGCTTGTTTGACTCCGCTTACGAGACCCAGTACTTC,CASSLFDSAYETQYF
TRBJ1-1,.,.,TRBV10-3,TGTGCCATCAGTGAGGGGGGGACCATGAACACTGAAGCTTTCTTT,CAISEGGTMNTEAFF
TRBJ1-1,.,.,TRBV5-6,TGTGCCAGCAGCTTGGTATCAGGGGAGGGGGCTGAAGCTTTCTTT,CASSLVSGEGAEAFF
TRBJ2-3,.,.,TRBV2,TGTGCCACCCTCCCTAGGACAGCGGATTCAGATACGCAGTATTTT,CATLPRTADSDTQYF
TRBJ2-1,.,.,TRBV6-2/TRBV6-3,TGTGCCAGCAGTTACTCGAGGGCCAGGCCTCAGTTCTTC,CASSYSRARPQFF
TRBJ1-5,.,TRBD1,TRBV6-2/TRBV6-3,TGTGCCAGCAGTTCTCAGGGGGATCAGCCCCAGCATTTT,CASSSQGDQPQHF
TRBJ2-1,.,TRBD2,TRBV14,TGTGCCAGCAGCCAAGTAGCGGGTTCCTACAATGAGCAGTTCTTC,CASSQVAGSYNEQFF